A selection of T cell receptor beta chains follows, all from one sample in a study of blood T cell repertoires in COVID-19. Assay used: immunoSEQ multiplex PCR; TCRdb lists only in-frame clones, some missing. The sample includes around 190,000 clones, 85% to 90% of them seen just once. The material sequenced was peripheral blood. Receptor source: a man in his 70s with active or convalescent COVID-19. Each CDR3 is given with its conserved first and last residue. The D gene is left open where the match is weak. The size entry is marked missing in some rows and otherwise reads once, few, many or a size class.

j_call,cdr3_length,clone_size,v_call,d_call,cdr3_nt,cdr3_aa
TRBJ2-7,15,-,TRBV5-1,-,TGCGCCAGCAGCGACGACACGACATCCGCCTACGAGCAGTACTTC,CASSDDTTSAYEQYF
TRBJ1-4,14,-,TRBV7-2,-,TGTGCCAGCAGCCCCGCCAGGGTTAATGAAAAACTGTTTTTT,CASSPARVNEKLFF
TRBJ2-3,16,-,TRBV15,TRBD2,TGTGCCACCAGCCGTGGGACTAGCGGGCTCACAGATACGCAGTATTTT,CATSRGTSGLTDTQYF
TRBJ1-5,14,once,TRBV19,-,TGTGCCAGTAGTATAAGCCCAATAACTCAGCCCCAGCATTTT,CASSISPITQPQHF
TRBJ2-4,14,many,TRBV6-5,-,TGTGCCAGCGAGGGAGGAGTGGCCAAAAACATTCAGTACTTC,CASEGGVAKNIQYF
TRBJ1-1,13,-,TRBV24-1,TRBD1,TGTGCCACCAGTGACCCCCCGGGACAGCAAGCTTTCTTT,CATSDPPGQQAFF
TRBJ1-5,16,-,TRBV16,-,TGTGCCAGCAGCCAAGAGCAGACACTTAGCAATCAGCCCCAGCATTTT,CASSQEQTLSNQPQHF
TRBJ2-3,15,-,TRBV19,TRBD2,TGTGCCAGTAGTCGGACTAGCGGGGGCTCAGATACGCAGTATTTT,CASSRTSGGSDTQYF
TRBJ1-2,17,few,TRBV7-2,-,TGTGCCAGCAGCCCTGTAGGGGGGGCGAATCCTAACTATGGCTACACCTTC,CASSPVGGANPNYGYTF
TRBJ2-3,11,-,TRBV20-1,-,TGCAGTGCTACTTCTAGGGATACGCAGTATTTT,CSATSRDTQYF
TRBJ1-2,15,-,TRBV18,TRBD1,TGTGCCAGCTCACCCCGGGACAGGGGAAGGTATGGCTACACCTTC,CASSPRDRGRYGYTF
TRBJ1-6,15,-,TRBV2,TRBD1,TGTGCCAGCAGTGAGACAGGGAGTTTGGGTTCACCCCTCCACTTT,CASSETGSLGSPLHF
TRBJ1-2,15,-,TRBV6-5,TRBD1,TGTGCCAGCAACAGGGACAGGGGGCGCATCTATGGCTACACCTTC,CASNRDRGRIYGYTF
TRBJ2-7,14,-,TRBV2,TRBD2,TGTGCCAGCAGCTGGACTAGCGGGAGTTACGAGCAGTACTTC,CASSWTSGSYEQYF
TRBJ1-1,16,-,TRBV19,-,TGTGCCAGTAGTGACCCCGGGGGGGCGCTGCCCTTGAACGCTTTCTTT,CASSDPGGALPLNAFF